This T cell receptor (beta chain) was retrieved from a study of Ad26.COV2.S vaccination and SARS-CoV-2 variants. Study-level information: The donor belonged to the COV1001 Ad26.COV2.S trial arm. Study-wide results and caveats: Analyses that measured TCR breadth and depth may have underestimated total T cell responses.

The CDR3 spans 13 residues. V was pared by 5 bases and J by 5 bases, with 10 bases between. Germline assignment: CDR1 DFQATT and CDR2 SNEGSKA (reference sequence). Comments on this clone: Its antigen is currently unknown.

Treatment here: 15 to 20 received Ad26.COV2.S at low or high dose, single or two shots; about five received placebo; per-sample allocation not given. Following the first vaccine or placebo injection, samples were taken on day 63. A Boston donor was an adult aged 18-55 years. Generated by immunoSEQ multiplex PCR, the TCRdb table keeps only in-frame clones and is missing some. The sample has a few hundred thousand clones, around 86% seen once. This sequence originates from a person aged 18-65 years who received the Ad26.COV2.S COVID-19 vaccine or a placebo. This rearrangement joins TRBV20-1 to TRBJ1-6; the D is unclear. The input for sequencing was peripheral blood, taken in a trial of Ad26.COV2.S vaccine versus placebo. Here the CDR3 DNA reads TGCAGTGCTGGTGGATTTCATAATTCACCCCTCCACTTT. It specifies CSAGGFHNSPLHF.